This T cell receptor beta chain was sequenced for a study of T cells expressing NK-cell markers (dated by TCRdb to about 2020). The study in broad terms: In sorted CD3+CD56+NKG2C+, CD3+CD56+NKG2C- and CD3+CD56-NKG2C+ T-cell subsets from several donors, TCR beta-chain repertoires were profiled. Seven of the eight sequenced donors were HCMV-seropositive and one was HCMV-seronegative. The eight sequenced donors were randomly selected healthy volunteers, three men and five women. Sequencing of the libraries produced 2 x 150 bp reads on Illumina HiSeq 2000/2500, MiSeq or NextSeq.

HCMV-specific IgG was detected in serum with a commercial ELISA kit to determine HCMV serostatus. Peripheral blood mononuclear cells were isolated from blood by Ficoll density gradient centrifugation. This sample was sequenced with an Illumina HiSeq 2000. 5'RACE template switching, by which a universal primer site and unique molecular identifiers were added, was used to make TCR beta cDNA libraries. Synthesis of cDNA was primed from the TCR beta constant segment and was followed by two consecutive PCR amplification steps. Regarding the original processing steps: Reads were demultiplexed and grouped by UMI with MIGEC, and clonotypes were assembled and quantified with MiTCR. To remove erroneous sequences, TCR cDNA sequences were retained only when supported by two or more reads. The tcR package was used for downstream repertoire analysis, and clonotypes were matched across fractions by CDR3 nucleotide sequence plus V segment. VDJmatch was used to annotate antigen specificity against VDJdb, with one amino acid substitution allowed in CDR3. TCRdb reprocessed the reads, reporting each CDR3 protein sequence once and no DNA. None of the V and J calls come from the authors' own analysis; TCRdb made them. Per the sample table, the count is about 160,000 distinct CDR3 sequences. The top ten constitute around 18% of the sample.

Overall study outcomes, separate from this receptor: In several donors, the dominant CD3+CD56+NKG2C+ clonotypes were found to rank among the top 10 CD8+ clonotypes and to make up about 1.0-7.0% of CD8+ T cells. Those dominant clonotypes were again the most abundant among CD3+CD56-NKG2C+ cells in a handful of donors, at roughly 25-60.1%. Whether the expanded NKG2C-expressing T cell clones were specific for HCMV antigens was left unclear.

Including the terminal cysteine and phenylalanine, the CDR3 comprises 14 residues. The protein alone is recorded here. On this clonotype: Its antigen is unknown.

This TCR came from a woman aged 18-70 years in good health. The sample taken for sequencing was blood T cells: a sorted CD56 or NKG2C T cell subset, CD4+ or CD8+ T cells, or bulk PBMC T cells (not recorded which). Rearrangement joined TRBV12-3 or TRBV12-4 to TRBJ2-7. CDR3 reads: CASSFRQFGYEQYF.